One and the same sample provided the 9 T cell receptor beta chains below, sequenced in a study of Graves' ophthalmopathy and Graves' hyperthyroidism. Researchers took RNA transcripts and amplified TCR beta CDR3 regions from them. In the first round, RT-PCR was carried out with HTBI primers, and a multiplex PCR formed the second round. Each CDR3 protein is one row after TCRdb ran MiXCR on the multiplex PCR reads. The sample includes hundreds of thousands of distinct CDR3 sequences, around 50% of them seen just once. Sequenced sample: peripheral blood. All receptors come from an adult man with Graves' ophthalmopathy.

This clonotype was recorded at least ten times. The chain couples TRBV7-8 to TRBJ1-2; 7 bases agree with TRBD1. The CDR3 is 13 residues long. Germline V gene lookup returns CDR1 SGHVS and CDR2 FQNEAQ. The J segment lost 8 bases and the V segment lost 5 bases, leaving 8 bases of the junction unmatched. The CDR3 sequence is CASSQKGAQGYTF. The DNA for the CDR3 is TGTGCCAGCAGCCAAAAGGGGGCGCAGGGCTACACCTTC.

The rearrangement links TRBV15 to TRBJ2-5; D is perhaps TRBD2 (5 bases). The CDR3 runs 14 residues. Germline assignment: CDR1 LNHNV and CDR2 YYDKDF (reference sequence). V was cut by 5 bases and J by 3 bases, with 13 bases left in between. CDR3 residues: CATSSRGSEETQYF. The CDR3 DNA is TGTGCCACCAGCTCCCGGGGTAGCGAAGAGACCCAGTACTTC.

This chain uses TRBV7-9 with TRBJ2-6; the D call may be TRBD1 or TRBD2 (5 bases each). This CDR3 has 18 amino acids. Trimming pared 5 bases from V and 0 bases from J, leaving 17 bases between. In germline, CDR1 is SEHNR, CDR2 FQNEAQ (reference sequence). This CDR3 reads CASSALRGRSSGANVLTF. CDR3 nucleotide sequence: TGTGCCAGCAGCGCACTCCGGGGCCGAAGCTCTGGGGCCAACGTCCTGACTTTC.

The genes are TRBV7-2 and TRBJ2-2, with 7 bases lining up with TRBD1. From germline, CDR1 is SGHTA and CDR2 FQGNSA. The trim removed 5 bases at V and 3 bases at J, leaving 6 bases unmatched. The CDR3 covers 15 residues. The CDR3 coding sequence is TGTGCCAGCAGCCGGGTTCAGGGGGACACCGGGGAGCTGTTTTTT. Protein product: CASSRVQGDTGELFF.

This clonotype has a handful of counts. The chain links TRBV13 to TRBJ2-5; D not resolved. This CDR3 contains 13 residues. Germline V gene data show CDR1 as PRHDT and CDR2 as FYEKMQ (reference sequence). The V end was cut by 6 bases, the J end by 5 bases, with 13 bases between. CDR3 protein: CASSITRAETQYF. The CDR3 DNA reads TGTGCCAGCAGTATAACCCGTGCGGAGACCCAGTACTTC.

V and J are TRBV5-4 and TRBJ2-5; D is uncertain. The CDR3 sequence is 17 residues long. Germline lookup yields CDR1 SGHNT and CDR2 YYREEE (reference sequence). V shed 1 base and J shed 3 bases, with 19 bases lying between them. The CDR3 here is CASSLTAGRGGKETQYF. The DNA of the CDR3 is TGTGCCAGCAGCTTGACCGCCGGCAGAGGTGGAAAAGAGACCCAGTACTTC.

The CDR3 region is CASSAKGTSVGSEQYF. In nucleotides, the CDR3 is TGTGCCAGCAGCGCGAAGGGGACTAGCGTGGGTAGCGAGCAGTACTTC. The chain links TRBV6-1 to TRBJ2-7, with 10 bases that match TRBD2. The junction had 14 bases not matched to a gene; V was cut back by 6 bases and J by 6 bases. The CDR3 spans 16 residues. Germline CDR1 reads MNHNS; CDR2 reads SASEGT.

The V gene is TRBV7-2, the J gene TRBJ1-6; no firm D call. This CDR3 region has 16 residues. Germline lookup yields CDR1 SGHTA and CDR2 FQGNSA. V was trimmed by 0 bases and J by 9 bases, leaving 15 bases between them. CDR3 in amino acids: CASSLAPRSPVSPLHF. CDR3 DNA: TGTGCCAGCAGCTTAGCCCCCAGGTCCCCGGTTTCACCCCTCCACTTT.

The gene calls are TRBV5-1 and TRBJ2-2; D possibly uses TRBD1 or TRBD2 (5 bases each). The V end was cut by 1 base, the J end by 3 bases, with 10 bases between. The CDR3 consists of 15 residues. CDR1 and CDR2 from the germline V gene are SGHRS and YFSETQ. CDR3 sequence (DNA): TGCGCCAGCAGCTTGATTGGGGGAGACACCGGGGAGCTGTTTTTT. Protein: CASSLIGGDTGELFF.